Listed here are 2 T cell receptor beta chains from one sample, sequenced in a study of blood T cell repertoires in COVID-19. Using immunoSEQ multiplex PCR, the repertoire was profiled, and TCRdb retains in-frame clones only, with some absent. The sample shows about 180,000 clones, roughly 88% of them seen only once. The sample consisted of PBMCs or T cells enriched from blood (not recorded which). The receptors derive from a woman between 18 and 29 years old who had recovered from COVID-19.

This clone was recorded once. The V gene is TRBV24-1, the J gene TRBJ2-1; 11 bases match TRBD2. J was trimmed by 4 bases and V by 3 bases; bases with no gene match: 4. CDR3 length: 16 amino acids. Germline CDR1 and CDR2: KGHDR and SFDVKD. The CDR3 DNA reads TGTGCCACCAGTGATCAAACTAGCGGGGGTTACAATGAGCAGTTCTTC. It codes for CATSDQTSGGYNEQFF.

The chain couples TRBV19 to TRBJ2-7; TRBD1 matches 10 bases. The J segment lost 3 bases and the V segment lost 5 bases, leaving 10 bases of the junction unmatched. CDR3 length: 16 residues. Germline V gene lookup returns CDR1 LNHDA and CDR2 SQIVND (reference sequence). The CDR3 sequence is CASSGTGVGGFYEQYF. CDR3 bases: TGTGCCAGTAGTGGGACAGGGGTTGGAGGCTTCTACGAGCAGTACTTC.